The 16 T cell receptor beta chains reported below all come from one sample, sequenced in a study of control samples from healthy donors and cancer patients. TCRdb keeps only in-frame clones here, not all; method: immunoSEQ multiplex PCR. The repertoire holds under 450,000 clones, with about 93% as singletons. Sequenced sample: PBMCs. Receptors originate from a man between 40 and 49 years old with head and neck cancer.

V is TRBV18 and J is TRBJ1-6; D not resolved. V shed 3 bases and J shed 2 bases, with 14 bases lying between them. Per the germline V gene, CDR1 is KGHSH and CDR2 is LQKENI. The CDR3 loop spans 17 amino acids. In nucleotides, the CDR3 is TGTGCCAGCTCACCTTTAGGTCCAGAAACCTATAATTCACCCCTCCACTTT. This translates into CASSPLGPETYNSPLHF.

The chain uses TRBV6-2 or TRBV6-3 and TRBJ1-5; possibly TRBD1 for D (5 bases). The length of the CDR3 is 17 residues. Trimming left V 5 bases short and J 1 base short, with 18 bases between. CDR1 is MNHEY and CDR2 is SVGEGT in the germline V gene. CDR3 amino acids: CASSKTLGRGSNQPQHF. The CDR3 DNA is TGTGCCAGCAGTAAAACTCTTGGAAGGGGAAGCAATCAGCCCCAGCATTTT.

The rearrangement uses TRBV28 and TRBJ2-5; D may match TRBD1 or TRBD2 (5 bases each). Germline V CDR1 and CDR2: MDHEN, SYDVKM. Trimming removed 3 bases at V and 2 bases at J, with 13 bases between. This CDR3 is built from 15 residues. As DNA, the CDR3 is TGTGCCAGCAGTTTCCCGGGACGGAATCAAGAGACCCAGTACTTC. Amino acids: CASSFPGRNQETQYF.

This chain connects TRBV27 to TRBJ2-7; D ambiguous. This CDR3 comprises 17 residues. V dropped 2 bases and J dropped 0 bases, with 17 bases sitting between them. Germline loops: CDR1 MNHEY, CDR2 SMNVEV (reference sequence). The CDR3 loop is CASSLGRAAPASYEQYF. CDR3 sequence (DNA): TGTGCCAGCAGTTTAGGACGAGCAGCTCCAGCCTCCTACGAGCAGTACTTC.

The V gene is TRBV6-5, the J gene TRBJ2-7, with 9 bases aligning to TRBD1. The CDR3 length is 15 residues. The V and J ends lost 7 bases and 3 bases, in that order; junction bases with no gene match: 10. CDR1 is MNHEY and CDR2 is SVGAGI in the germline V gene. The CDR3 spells CASKKDRGWNYEQYF. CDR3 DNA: TGTGCCAGCAAAAAGGACAGGGGTTGGAACTACGAGCAGTACTTC.

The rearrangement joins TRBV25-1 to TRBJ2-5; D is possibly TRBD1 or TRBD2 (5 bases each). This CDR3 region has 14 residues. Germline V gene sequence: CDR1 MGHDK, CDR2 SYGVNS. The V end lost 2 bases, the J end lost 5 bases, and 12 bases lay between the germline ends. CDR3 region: CASSEPGQGETQYF. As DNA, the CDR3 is TGTGCCAGCAGTGAACCGGGGCAAGGGGAGACCCAGTACTTC.

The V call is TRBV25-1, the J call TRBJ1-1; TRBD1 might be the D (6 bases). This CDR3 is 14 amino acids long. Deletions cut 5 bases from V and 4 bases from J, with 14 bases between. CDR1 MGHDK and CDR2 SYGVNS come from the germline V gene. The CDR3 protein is CASSPGAVSTEAFF. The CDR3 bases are TGTGCCAGCAGTCCAGGGGCGGTGAGCACTGAAGCTTTCTTT.

This CDR3 reads CASSIVASGGQETQYF. CDR3 sequence (DNA): TGTGCCAGTAGTATAGTAGCTAGCGGGGGCCAAGAGACCCAGTACTTC. The rearrangement uses TRBV19 and TRBJ2-5, with 10 bases matching TRBD2. V trimming: 1 base; J trimming: 1 base; junction bases outside the gene matches: 3. Germline V lookup: CDR1 LNHDA, CDR2 SQIVND (reference sequence). This CDR3 has 16 residues.

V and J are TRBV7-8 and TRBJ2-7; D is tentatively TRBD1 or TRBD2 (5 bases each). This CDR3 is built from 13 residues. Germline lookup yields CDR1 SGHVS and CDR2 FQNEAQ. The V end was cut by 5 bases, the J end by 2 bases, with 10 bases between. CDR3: CASSPRGAYEQYF. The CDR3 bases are TGTGCCAGCAGCCCAAGAGGGGCCTACGAGCAGTACTTC.

CDR3 sequence (DNA): TGTGCCAGCAGTCGGGACAGGGCTCAAGAGACCCAGTACTTC. Encoded protein: CASSRDRAQETQYF. The chain combines TRBV2 with TRBJ2-5, with 9 bases matching TRBD1. This CDR3 has 14 residues. V was clipped by 5 bases and J by 2 bases; unmatched bases: 3. Germline-derived CDR1 and CDR2 are SNHLY and FYNNEI.

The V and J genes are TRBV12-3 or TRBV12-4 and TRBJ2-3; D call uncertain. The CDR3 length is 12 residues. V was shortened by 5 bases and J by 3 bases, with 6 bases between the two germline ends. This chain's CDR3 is CASSPTTDTQYF. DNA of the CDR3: TGTGCCAGCAGTCCAACTACAGATACGCAGTATTTT.

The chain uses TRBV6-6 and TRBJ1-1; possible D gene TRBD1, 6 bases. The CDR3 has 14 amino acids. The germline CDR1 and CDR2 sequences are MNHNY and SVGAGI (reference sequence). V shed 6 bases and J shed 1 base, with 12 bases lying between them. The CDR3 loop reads CASRRTEANTEAFF. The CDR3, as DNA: TGTGCCAGCAGGAGGACAGAAGCGAACACTGAAGCTTTCTTT.

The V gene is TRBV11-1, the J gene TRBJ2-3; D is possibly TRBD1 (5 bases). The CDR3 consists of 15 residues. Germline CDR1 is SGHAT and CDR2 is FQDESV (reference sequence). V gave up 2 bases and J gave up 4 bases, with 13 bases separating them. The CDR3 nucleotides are TGTGCCAGCAGCTTACAATCAGGGTGGGCAGATACGCAGTATTTT. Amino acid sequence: CASSLQSGWADTQYF.

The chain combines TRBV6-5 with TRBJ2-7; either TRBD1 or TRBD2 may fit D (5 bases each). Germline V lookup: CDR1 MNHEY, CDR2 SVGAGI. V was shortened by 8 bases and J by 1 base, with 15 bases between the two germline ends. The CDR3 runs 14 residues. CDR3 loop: CASRPGRNSYEQYF. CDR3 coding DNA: TGTGCCAGCCGACCGGGACGGAATTCCTACGAGCAGTACTTC.

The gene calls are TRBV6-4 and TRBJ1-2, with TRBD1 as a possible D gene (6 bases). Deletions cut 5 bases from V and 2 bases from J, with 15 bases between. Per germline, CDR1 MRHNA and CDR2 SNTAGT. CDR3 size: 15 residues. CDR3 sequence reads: CASSPRGQINYGYTF. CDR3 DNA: TGTGCCAGCAGTCCTCGGGGGCAGATCAACTATGGCTACACCTTC.

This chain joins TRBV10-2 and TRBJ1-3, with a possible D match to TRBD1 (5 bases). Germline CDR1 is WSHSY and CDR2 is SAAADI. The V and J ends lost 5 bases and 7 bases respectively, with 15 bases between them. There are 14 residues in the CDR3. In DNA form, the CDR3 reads TGCGCCAGCAGTCAATTCAGGGCGATGAACACCATATATTTT. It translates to CASSQFRAMNTIYF.